This entry concerns a single T cell receptor (beta chain). Original methodology: Estimation of nucleated cell counts relied on the amplification of reference gene primers. Clones were read by immunoSEQ multiplex PCR, and TCRdb kept only the in-frame ones, dropping some. V and J calls and clone size follow that table, whereas D and trimming were derived from the DNA. The sample has 95,000 to 110,000 clones; about 89% are singletons. This sample is drawn from a study of blood T cell repertoires in COVID-19. The wider study: Collection of acute and convalescent COVID-19 samples took place in the United States, Italy and Spain. T cells, B-cell-depleted T cells, or PBMCs provided the cDNA or gDNA that served as material.

The CDR3 is 13 residues long. In germline, CDR1 is SGHDN, CDR2 FVKESK. Trimming stripped 0 bases from V and 14 bases from J, with 16 bases between. Sample: peripheral blood. V usage is TRBV14 and J usage is TRBJ2-5; D is unclear. The receptor was isolated from a woman aged 30 to 39 with acute or convalescent COVID-19. The CDR3 DNA is TGTGCCAGCAGCCAAGATCAGTCCTGGGCGATTTACTTC. Translating it yields CASSQDQSWAIYF.